One sample yielded the 3 T cell receptor beta chains listed below, sequenced in a study of blood T cell repertoires in COVID-19. Libraries were prepared by immunoSEQ multiplex PCR; TCRdb keeps only in-frame clonotypes and omits some of them. The table shows over 350,000 clones, with about 87% occurring only once. Sequencing used PBMCs or T cells enriched from blood (not recorded which). The source of these receptors is a woman in her forties or fifties who had recovered from COVID-19.

This chain joins TRBV19 and TRBJ1-1; 7 positions match TRBD1. V was pared by 6 bases and J by 7 bases, with 11 bases of the junction left unmatched. The germline gives CDR1 LNHDA, CDR2 SQIVND (reference sequence). This CDR3 has 14 amino acids. The CDR3 spells CASSKGQPLGEAFF. The CDR3, as DNA: TGTGCCAGTAGCAAGGGACAGCCCCTCGGTGAAGCTTTCTTT. The whole variable domain, remainder taken from reference TRBV19 and TRBJ1-1, is DGGITQSPKYLFRKEGQNVTLSCEQNLNHDAMYWYRQDPGQGLRLIYYSQIVNDFQKGDIAEGYSVSREKKESFPLTVTSAQKNPTAFYLCASSKGQPLGEAFFGQGTRLTVV.

CDR3 amino acids: CASGPGSSGANVLTF. CDR3 coding DNA: TGTGCTAGTGGACCTGGGAGCTCTGGGGCCAACGTCCTGACTTTC. This chain uses TRBV12-5 with TRBJ2-6; D may be TRBD2 (5 bases). This CDR3 is built from 15 residues. V was clipped by 6 bases and J by 0 bases, with 9 bases between them. Germline V CDR1 and CDR2: LGHNT, FRNRAP.

CDR3 DNA: TGCGCCAGCAGACGTCTAGCGGTGAGCACAGATACGCAGTATTTT. Its protein is CASRRLAVSTDTQYF. The gene calls are TRBV5-1 and TRBJ2-3, with TRBD2 matching 7 bases. The CDR3 is made up of 15 amino acids. Losses at the gene ends were 5 bases for V and 0 bases for J; bases not matched to a gene: 6. Per the germline V gene, CDR1 is SGHRS and CDR2 is YFSETQ. Combining the CDR3 with reference TRBV5-1 and TRBJ2-3 gives the whole variable domain KAGVTQTPRYLIKTRGQQVTLSCSPISGHRSVSWYQQTPGQGLQFLFEYFSETQRNKGNFPGRFSGRQFSNSRSEMNVSTLELGDSALYLCASRRLAVSTDTQYFGPGTRLTVL.